This note documents a single T cell receptor beta chain sequence. As yet, its antigen is unknown. The CDR3 contains 16 residues. Germline V CDR1 and CDR2: GTSNPN, SVGIG (reference sequence). V shed 1 base and J 3 bases; nucleotides not matched to a gene: 9. The sample comes from a study of T cell responses to AZD1222 COVID-19 vaccine. Study information: Pooled in the analysis were second doses at about 4 or about 12 weeks. Study-wide results and caveats: There were mostly white British donors and more females than males, and clonal diversity was possibly underestimated.

Libraries were prepared by immunoSEQ multiplex PCR; TCRdb keeps only in-frame clonotypes and omits some of them. The sample has around 260,000 clones, roughly 93% seen once. The rearrangement uses TRBV30 and TRBJ2-3, with 8 bases identical to TRBD1. The receptor was derived from an adult in good health. The source material was peripheral blood, sampled on day 0 of AZD1222 vaccination. The CDR3 region has the DNA TGTGCCTGGAGTGGAAAAAGGACAGGGAGTACAGATACGCAGTATTTT. Translation gives CAWSGKRTGSTDTQYF.